This T cell receptor beta chain is drawn from a study of blood T cell repertoires in COVID-19. J was trimmed by 1 base and V by 6 bases; bases with no gene match: 3. The germline gives CDR1 SNHLY, CDR2 FYNNEI. The length of the CDR3 is 14 residues. Only in-frame clones appear in the TCRdb table, and some are missing; sequencing was by immunoSEQ multiplex PCR. The table lists over 50,000 clones, just over 85% of them singletons. Source material: peripheral blood. This receptor was obtained from a human donor in a cohort sampled during active COVID-19. This chain uses TRBV2 with TRBJ1-1, with TRBD1 matching over 9 bases. The CDR3 region has the DNA TGTGCCAGCAGAAACAGGGGGCGGAACACTGAAGCTTTCTTT. Translated, it gives CASRNRGRNTEAFF.